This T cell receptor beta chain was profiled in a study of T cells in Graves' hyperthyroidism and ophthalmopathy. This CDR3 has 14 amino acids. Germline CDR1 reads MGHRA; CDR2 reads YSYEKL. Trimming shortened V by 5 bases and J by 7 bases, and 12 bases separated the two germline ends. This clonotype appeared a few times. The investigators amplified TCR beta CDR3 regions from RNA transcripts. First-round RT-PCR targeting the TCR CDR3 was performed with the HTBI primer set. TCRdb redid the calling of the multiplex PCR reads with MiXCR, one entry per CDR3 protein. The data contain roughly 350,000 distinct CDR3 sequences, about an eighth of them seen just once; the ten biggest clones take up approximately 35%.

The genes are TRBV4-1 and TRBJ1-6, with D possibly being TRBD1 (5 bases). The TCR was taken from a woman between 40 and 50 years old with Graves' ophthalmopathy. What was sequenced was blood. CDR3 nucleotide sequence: TGCGCCAGCAGCTACCGGGACGGGAATTCACCCCTCCACTTT. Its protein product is CASSYRDGNSPLHF.